This passage covers 7 T cell receptor beta chains from one sample sequenced in a study of blood T cell repertoires in COVID-19. The repertoire was sequenced with immunoSEQ multiplex PCR; TCRdb's copy has only in-frame clones and lacks some. The data contain 50,000 or so clones, approximately 80% of them seen just once; the ten biggest clones take up approximately 7%. Sequenced input: peripheral blood. The receptors were gathered from a man in his forties with acute or convalescent COVID-19.

The rearrangement uses TRBV2 and TRBJ2-4; D perhaps matches TRBD2 (5 bases). The CDR3 sequence is 14 residues long. Trimming removed 7 bases at V and 0 bases at J, with 10 bases between. Germline V gene data show CDR1 as SNHLY and CDR2 as FYNNEI. The DNA of the CDR3 is TGTGCCAGCATATCGGACTCAGCCAAAAACATTCAGTACTTC. The encoded protein is CASISDSAKNIQYF.

This chain connects TRBV24-1 to TRBJ2-2; 9 bases map to TRBD1. J was trimmed by 5 bases and V by 5 bases; bases with no gene match: 5. Per germline, CDR1 KGHDR and CDR2 SFDVKD. This CDR3 region has 15 residues. The CDR3 nucleotides are TGTGCCACCAGTGGAGTGGGACAGGGAACCGGGGAGCTGTTTTTT. Translation gives CATSGVGQGTGELFF.

This sequence joins TRBV19 and TRBJ2-2; D uncertain. The CDR3 spans 14 residues. V lost 3 bases and J lost 2, with 7 bases in between. Germline CDR1 and CDR2: LNHDA and SQIVND (reference sequence). CDR3 DNA: TGTGCCAGTAGTATTCAGACTAACACCGGGGAGCTGTTTTTT. Translated, it gives CASSIQTNTGELFF. Full variable domain (outside the CDR3, taken from reference TRBV19 and TRBJ2-2): DGGITQSPKYLFRKEGQNVTLSCEQNLNHDAMYWYRQDPGQGLRLIYYSQIVNDFQKGDIAEGYSVSREKKESFPLTVTSAQKNPTAFYLCASSIQTNTGELFFGEGSRLTVL.

The V and J genes are TRBV11-2 and TRBJ1-2; D is uncertain. This CDR3 contains 15 residues. Trimming took off 5 bases at V and 5 bases at J, with 18 bases between the two ends. In germline, CDR1 is SGHAT, CDR2 FQNNGV. The CDR3 sequence is CASSASSDRGYGYTF. As DNA, the CDR3 is TGTGCCAGCAGCGCCTCGTCGGATCGAGGGTATGGCTACACCTTC.

The chain recombines TRBV19 with TRBJ1-1, with a possible D match to TRBD1 (6 bases). This CDR3 contains 13 residues. The V and J ends lost 8 bases and 2 bases respectively, with 12 bases between them. Per germline, CDR1 LNHDA and CDR2 SQIVND (reference sequence). Here the CDR3 DNA reads TGTGCCAGTCTTAAACAGGGAAACACTGAAGCTTTCTTT. This sequence encodes CASLKQGNTEAFF.

The chain combines TRBV27 with TRBJ1-1; D perhaps matches TRBD1 (6 bases). This CDR3 comprises 13 residues. Trimming took 6 bases from V and 3 from J, leaving 11 bases between them. Germline loops: CDR1 MNHEY, CDR2 SMNVEV (reference sequence). CDR3 region: CASRLNRDTEAFF. The DNA of the CDR3 is TGTGCCAGCAGGTTGAACAGGGACACTGAAGCTTTCTTT.

The V gene is TRBV28, the J gene TRBJ1-1; 9 bases align to TRBD1. Germline CDR1 MDHEN, CDR2 SYDVKM. The junction had 11 bases not matched to a gene; V was cut back by 6 bases and J by 0 bases. This CDR3 spans 17 amino acids. For the CDR3, the DNA is TGTGCCAGCAGGGGGGGACAGGGACGGAGCATGAACACTGAAGCTTTCTTT. Protein sequence: CASRGGQGRSMNTEAFF.